In this sample, the clone carrying this T cell receptor beta chain turned up many times. The target antigen is unknown. For the second PCR, which ran for roughly 6 to 12 cycles, a sample-barcoded 5' primer and a J-beta primer mix were used. The authors tagged each cDNA molecule using a template-switch adaptor with 12 random nucleotides. Every sample produced at least 2.5 million CDR3-containing paired-end reads. TCRdb used MiXCR to reprocess the 5' RACE reads, holding one entry per CDR3 protein. Seen here are hundreds of thousands of distinct CDR3 sequences, around 41% observed once, and the top ten hold around 32%. These data belong to a study of blood T cells in healthy people across ages. Findings and limits, study-wide: The diversity estimates, figures obtained from one million T cells, were considered underestimates.

In terms of origin and age, donors were healthy Caucasian individuals from Russia aged roughly 6 to 90. The sequence was obtained from a man older than 75 in good health. Sample: blood.

The CDR3 loop is CASSSGGQAYNEQFF. The CDR3 DNA is TGTGCCAGCAGCTCGGGGGGCCAAGCTTACAATGAGCAGTTCTTC. The genes are TRBV7-3 and TRBJ2-1; possible D gene TRBD2, 7 bases. Germline V gives CDR1 SGHTA, CDR2 FQGTGA. With 4 bases removed from V and 4 bases from J, the gap between germline ends came to 14 bases. This CDR3 is 15 amino acids long.